These 29 T cell receptor beta chains were all obtained from the same sample, sequenced in a study of regulatory dendritic cells for organ transplantation. Allogeneic regulatory or mature dendritic cells were co-cultured for four to six days with CFSE-labeled sorted T cells at 1:10. The data were produced by immunoSEQ multiplex PCR, yet TCRdb's version contains in-frame clones alone and is incomplete. The data hold fewer than 20,000 clones, with roughly 80% observed a single time. These receptors have no identified antigens. Sequencing was carried out using memory CD4+ T cells from blood cultured with regulatory dendritic cells. Sample subset: CD45RO+ memory T cells. These receptors were obtained from a human donor in good health.

The gene calls are TRBV5-1 and TRBJ2-7; D tentatively fits TRBD1 or TRBD2 (5 bases each). Trimming pared 8 bases from V and 5 bases from J, leaving 29 bases between. This CDR3 region has 17 residues. CDR1 and CDR2 from the germline V gene are SGHRS and YFSETQ. CDR3 sequence (DNA): TGCGCCAGTACTGGTCACCCGGGACCCGGATTCCACCACGAGCAGTACTTC. This gives the protein CASTGHPGPGFHHEQYF.

The chain carries TRBV18 and TRBJ1-5, with D maybe TRBD1 (5 bases). The CDR3 totals 18 residues. Germline V gives CDR1 KGHSH, CDR2 LQKENI. V was shortened by 2 bases and J by 0 bases, with 17 bases between the two germline ends. The CDR3 region is CASSPNFAGTYSNQPQHF. The CDR3 DNA follows: TGTGCCAGCTCACCAAATTTTGCCGGGACCTATAGCAATCAGCCCCAGCATTTT.

V usage is TRBV5-1 and J usage is TRBJ2-3, with TRBD2 matching 9 bases. Unmatched junction bases numbered 3, after V lost 2 bases and J lost 5 bases. In germline, CDR1 is SGHRS, CDR2 YFSETQ. The length of the CDR3 is 14 residues. CDR3 sequence (DNA): TGCGCCAGCAGCTTTAGCGGGAGTAGAGATACGCAGTATTTT. Residues: CASSFSGSRDTQYF.

In its sample, this clone was seen a few times. The chain is built from TRBV7-3 and TRBJ2-1; 14 bases match TRBD2. CDR3 length: 16 residues. CDR1 is SGHTA, CDR2 FQGTGA, per germline. V lost 5 bases, J lost 6 bases, and 6 bases stayed unmatched. CDR3 protein: CASSPRLAGGPNEQFF. The CDR3 DNA reads TGTGCCAGCAGCCCAAGACTAGCGGGAGGGCCCAATGAGCAGTTCTTC.

The V call is TRBV7-9, the J call TRBJ2-1; TRBD2 aligns across 7 bases. Germline lookup yields CDR1 SEHNR and CDR2 FQNEAQ (reference sequence). Trimming cost V 2 bases and J 6 bases; bases outside gene matches: 10. The CDR3 sequence is 16 residues long. In DNA form, the CDR3 reads TGTGCCAGCAGCTTAACTAGCGCCCCGGGTACCAATGAGCAGTTCTTC. This sequence encodes CASSLTSAPGTNEQFF.

The chain has TRBV7-8 and TRBJ2-7; D is uncertain. Trimming cost V 1 base and J 2 bases, with 6 bases left between them. CDR1 and CDR2 from the germline V gene are SGHVS and FQNEAQ. The CDR3 is 13 amino acids. The DNA for the CDR3 is TGTGCCAGCAGCTTAGAGCGTCCCTACGAGCAGTACTTC. Protein: CASSLERPYEQYF.

The V gene is TRBV29-1, the J gene TRBJ1-1, with D uncertain. The germline V gene encodes CDR1 SQVTM and CDR2 ANQGSEA. V dropped 8 bases and J dropped 7 bases, with 14 bases sitting between them. The CDR3 length is 11 residues. CDR3 in amino acids: CSTTTHYEAFF. DNA for the CDR3: TGCAGCACCACAACCCACTATGAAGCTTTCTTT. The full variable domain, its missing parts supplied by reference TRBV29-1 and TRBJ1-1, is SAVISQKPSRDICQRGTSLTIQCQVDSQVTMMFWYRQQPGQSLTLIATANQGSEATYESGFVIDKFPISRPNLTFSTLTVSNMSPEDSSIYLCSTTTHYEAFFGQGTRLTVV.

This clone was recorded once. The V gene is TRBV29-1, the J gene TRBJ1-3; D unresolved. V shed 0 bases and J shed 3 bases, with 9 bases lying between them. Per the germline V gene, CDR1 is SQVTM and CDR2 is ANQGSEA. The CDR3 contains 14 residues. The CDR3 loop is CSVEDLESGNTIYF. In DNA, the CDR3 is TGCAGCGTTGAAGATCTGGAAAGTGGAAACACCATATATTTT.

V and J are TRBV7-9 and TRBJ2-4; D possibly matches TRBD1 or TRBD2 (5 bases each). V was shortened by 4 bases and J by 5 bases, with 12 bases between the two germline ends. This CDR3 is 14 amino acids long. Per germline, CDR1 SEHNR and CDR2 FQNEAQ (reference sequence). DNA for the CDR3: TGTGCCAGCAGCTCCTCCGGGGCTGAAAACATTCAGTACTTC. Residues: CASSSSGAENIQYF. The full variable domain, completed using reference TRBV7-9 and TRBJ2-4, is DTGVSQNPRHKITKRGQNVTFRCDPISEHNRLYWYRQTLGQGPEFLTYFQNEAQLEKSRLLSDRFSAERPKGSFSTLEIQRTEQGDSAMYLCASSSSGAENIQYFGAGTRLSVL.

The chain is built from TRBV9 and TRBJ2-5; no clear D gene. This CDR3 contains 14 residues. From germline, CDR1 is SGDLS and CDR2 YYNGEE. V was cut by 3 bases and J by 4 bases, with 13 bases left in between. In DNA, the CDR3 is TGTGCCAGCAGCGGTTCAACGGGTTTAGAGACCCAGTACTTC. Translation: CASSGSTGLETQYF.

The rearrangement links TRBV5-1 to TRBJ2-4; 12 positions agree with TRBD1. Trimming took 4 bases from V and 9 from J; bases not matched to a gene: 5. Germline V gene data show CDR1 as SGHRS and CDR2 as YFSETQ. The CDR3 has 14 residues. This CDR3 reads CASSTGTGGAIQYF. The CDR3, as DNA: TGCGCCAGCAGCACCGGGACAGGGGGCGCCATTCAGTACTTC.

The chain combines TRBV7-2 with TRBJ2-3, with a possible D match to TRBD2 (5 bases). This CDR3 is built from 13 residues. V was pared by 2 bases and J by 9 bases, with 12 bases between. Germline CDR1 reads SGHTA; CDR2 reads FQGNSA. CDR3 in DNA: TGTGCCAGCAGCTTACAAGCGGAATCCACGCAGTATTTT. Its protein product is CASSLQAESTQYF.

The chain employs TRBV6-4 and TRBJ2-3; 11 bases align to TRBD1. Losses at the gene ends were 4 bases for V and 4 bases for J; bases not matched to a gene: 1. The CDR3 contains 14 residues. Germline lookup yields CDR1 MRHNA and CDR2 SNTAGT. The CDR3 sequence is CASSGTGGADTQYF. The CDR3 DNA is TGTGCCAGCAGTGGGACAGGGGGCGCAGATACGCAGTATTTT.

V is TRBV11-1 and J is TRBJ2-1; D not certain. This CDR3 is 15 amino acids long. V shed 3 bases and J shed 6 bases, with 15 bases lying between them. Germline CDR1 and CDR2: SGHAT and FQDESV (reference sequence). The CDR3 region is CASSLVFSWPNEQFF. The CDR3, as DNA: TGTGCCAGCAGCTTGGTTTTTTCGTGGCCCAATGAGCAGTTCTTC.

This chain links TRBV18 with TRBJ1-2; D may be TRBD1 (5 bases). Germline V gene lookup returns CDR1 KGHSH and CDR2 LQKENI. Deletions cut 6 bases from V and 1 base from J, with 21 bases between. The CDR3 extends over 17 amino acids. The CDR3 protein is CASSHRQGTRNNYGYTF. The CDR3 region has the DNA TGTGCCAGCTCGCACCGGCAGGGAACCCGAAATAACTATGGCTACACCTTC.

The rearrangement uses TRBV6-4 and TRBJ1-2; D gene uncertain. This CDR3 is built from 15 residues. Germline V gene lookup returns CDR1 MRHNA and CDR2 SNTAGT. The V and J ends lost 5 bases and 2 bases respectively, with 15 bases between them. The CDR3 bases are TGTGCCAGCAGTCATACCGGCGAGGGAAACTATGGCTACACCTTC. Amino acid sequence: CASSHTGEGNYGYTF.

The chain is built from TRBV28 and TRBJ2-7; TRBD2 might be the D (6 bases). The V end lost 7 bases, the J end lost 0 bases, and 13 bases lay between the germline ends. CDR1 and CDR2 from the germline V gene are MDHEN and SYDVKM. This CDR3 is built from 14 residues. The CDR3 is CASKGGGTSYEQYF. The CDR3 nucleotides are TGTGCCAGCAAAGGAGGCGGGACCTCCTACGAGCAGTACTTC.

This clone showed up just once. Other DNA sequences within the sample encode an identical CDR3. The chain recombines TRBV7-2 with TRBJ2-7, with 8 bases aligning to TRBD2. Trimming took 3 bases from V and 3 from J; bases not matched to a gene: 4. In germline, CDR1 is SGHTA, CDR2 FQGNSA. The CDR3 length is 14 residues. In DNA form, the CDR3 reads TGTGCCAGCAGCTTCCGCACTAGCGGCTACGAGCAGTACTTC. Its translation: CASSFRTSGYEQYF.

J is TRBJ1-4 and V is TRBV6-1, with 7 bases that match TRBD1. Unmatched junction bases numbered 6, after V lost 4 bases and J lost 4 bases. In germline, CDR1 is MNHNS, CDR2 SASEGT. This CDR3 region has 15 residues. CDR3 region: CASSAGTAGNEKLFF. The CDR3 DNA reads as TGTGCCAGCAGTGCCGGGACAGCCGGTAATGAAAAACTGTTTTTT.

V is TRBV14 and J is TRBJ1-6; 10 bases are shared with TRBD1. This CDR3 region has 16 residues. The V gene's germline CDR1 is SGHDN and CDR2 FVKESK. The junction had 6 bases not matched to a gene; V was cut back by 2 bases and J by 8 bases. The CDR3 region has the DNA TGTGCCAGCAGCCAATTGGGGACAGGGGAGGATTCACCCCTCCACTTT. Its protein product is CASSQLGTGEDSPLHF.

J is TRBJ1-2 and V is TRBV9; a weak D match, TRBD1 (5 bases). V was trimmed by 4 bases and J by 7 bases, leaving 26 bases between them. This CDR3 has 17 residues. Germline-derived CDR1 and CDR2 are SGDLS and YYNGEE. In DNA form, the CDR3 reads TGTGCCAGCAGCCCCGACCCCGGGCCCTCGAGGGGAAGTGGCTACACCTTC. Translation: CASSPDPGPSRGSGYTF.

The V gene is TRBV6-6, the J gene TRBJ1-4; no definite D call. Per the germline V gene, CDR1 is MNHNY and CDR2 is SVGAGI (reference sequence). This CDR3 has 13 amino acids. Between the trimmed V and J ends, which lost 5 bases and 6 bases, there was a span of 10 bases. The CDR3 nucleotides read TGTGCCAGCAGTACCAACAAGGATGAAAAACTGTTTTTT. It is translated as CASSTNKDEKLFF.

Here the CDR3 reads CASSEDLYSYNSPLHF. The CDR3, as DNA: TGTGCCAGCAGTGAAGACCTGTATTCTTATAATTCACCCCTCCACTTT. This chain uses TRBV6-1 with TRBJ1-6; D gene ambiguous. The germline V gene encodes CDR1 MNHNS and CDR2 SASEGT. The CDR3 extends over 16 amino acids. V gave up 1 base and J gave up 4 bases, with 11 bases separating them.

The CDR3 is CASSQAGRAGNTIYF. For the CDR3, the DNA is TGCGCCAGCAGCCAAGCTGGCAGGGCTGGAAACACCATATATTTT. This chain links TRBV4-1 with TRBJ1-3, with D perhaps TRBD1 (5 bases). V lost 1 base, J lost 2 bases, and 9 bases lay in between. The CDR3 has 15 residues. Germline V CDR1 and CDR2: MGHRA, YSYEKL.

The chain joins TRBV30 to TRBJ2-1, with D uncertain. Trimming left V 1 base short and J 5 bases short, with 6 bases between. CDR3 length: 12 residues. Germline V lookup: CDR1 GTSNPN, CDR2 SVGIG (reference sequence). The DNA for the CDR3 is TGTGCCTGGAGTGCAGAGAACAATGAGCAGTTCTTC. Amino acids: CAWSAENNEQFF.

This clone was detected only a few times. The chain has TRBV7-3 and TRBJ1-1; D not certain. The V and J ends lost 0 bases and 4 bases respectively, with 6 bases between them. The V gene's germline CDR1 is SGHTA and CDR2 FQGTGA. This CDR3 contains 13 residues. CDR3: CASSLTDSTEAFF. CDR3 nucleotide sequence: TGTGCCAGCAGCTTAACTGATTCCACTGAAGCTTTCTTT.

This clone was recorded once. J is TRBJ1-1 and V is TRBV5-6, with 10 bases fitting TRBD1. This CDR3 is built from 14 residues. V lost 2 bases to trimming and J lost 7 bases; unmatched junction nucleotides: 5. CDR1 is SGHDT, CDR2 YYEEEE, per germline. As DNA, the CDR3 is TGTGCCAGCAGCTTTCGACAGGGGGCTATTGAAGCTTTCTTT. Protein: CASSFRQGAIEAFF.

This clone has just one count. The chain recombines TRBV4-3 with TRBJ2-7, with 9 bases fitting TRBD1. The CDR3 runs to 16 residues. V lost 1 base and J lost 1; bases outside the gene matches: 5. Germline CDR1 and CDR2: LGHNA and YSLEER. CDR3 bases: TGCGCCAGCAGCCAAGGCCGGGGACAGGGATCCTACGAGCAGTACTTC. Translated: CASSQGRGQGSYEQYF.

This chain uses TRBV7-2 with TRBJ2-3, with D tentatively TRBD2 (6 bases). The CDR3 has 13 amino acids. CDR1 is SGHTA and CDR2 is FQGNSA in the germline V gene. V lost 7 bases and J lost 5, with 13 bases in between. The CDR3 sequence: CASTETSLDTQYF. CDR3 coding DNA: TGTGCCAGCACCGAGACTAGTTTAGATACGCAGTATTTT.